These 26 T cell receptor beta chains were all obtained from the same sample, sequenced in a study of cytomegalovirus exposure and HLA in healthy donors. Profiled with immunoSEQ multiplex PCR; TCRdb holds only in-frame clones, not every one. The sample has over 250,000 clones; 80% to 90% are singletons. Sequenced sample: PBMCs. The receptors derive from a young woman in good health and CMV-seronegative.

The CDR3 DNA reads as TGTGCCAGCAGGCGGACTAGCGGGGGCGCCTACAATGAGCAGTTCTTC. This gives the protein CASRRTSGGAYNEQFF. V is TRBV9 and J is TRBJ2-1, with 13 bases that match TRBD2. Germline loops: CDR1 SGDLS, CDR2 YYNGEE. V was clipped by 5 bases and J by 2 bases; unmatched bases: 4. The CDR3 is made up of 16 amino acids.

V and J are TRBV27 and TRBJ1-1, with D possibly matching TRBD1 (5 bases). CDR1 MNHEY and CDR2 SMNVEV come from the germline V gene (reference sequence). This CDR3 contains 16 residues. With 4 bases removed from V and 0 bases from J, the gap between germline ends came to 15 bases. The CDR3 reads CASSYRPFSLNTEAFF. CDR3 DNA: TGTGCCAGCAGTTACAGGCCCTTCTCGTTGAACACTGAAGCTTTCTTT.

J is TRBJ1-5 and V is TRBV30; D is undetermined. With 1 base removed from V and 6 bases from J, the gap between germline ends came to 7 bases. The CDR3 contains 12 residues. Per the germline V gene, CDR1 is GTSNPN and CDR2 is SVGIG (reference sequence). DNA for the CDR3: TGTGCCTGGAGTGAAGGAGGTCAGCCCCAGCATTTT. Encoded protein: CAWSEGGQPQHF. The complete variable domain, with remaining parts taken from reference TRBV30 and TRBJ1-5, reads SQTIHQWPATLVQPVGSPLSLECTVEGTSNPNLYWYRQAAGRGLQLLFYSVGIGQISSEVPQNLSASRPQDRQFILSSKKLLLSDSGFYLCAWSEGGQPQHFGDGTRLSIL.

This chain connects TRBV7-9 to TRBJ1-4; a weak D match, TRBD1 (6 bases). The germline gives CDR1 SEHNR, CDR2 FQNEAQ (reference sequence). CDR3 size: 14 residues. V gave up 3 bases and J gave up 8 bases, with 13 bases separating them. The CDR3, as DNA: TGTGCCAGCAGCTTCTCAGGCAGGGGAGAAAAACTGTTTTTT. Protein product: CASSFSGRGEKLFF.

As DNA, the CDR3 is TGTGCCAGCAGCGCATTGGGACTAGCGGGTTACGAGCAGTACTTC. Translated, it gives CASSALGLAGYEQYF. The chain is built from TRBV5-6 and TRBJ2-7; 12 bases match TRBD2. The V gene's germline CDR1 is SGHDT and CDR2 YYEEEE. J was trimmed by 4 bases and V by 4 bases; bases with no gene match: 6. The CDR3 is made up of 15 amino acids.

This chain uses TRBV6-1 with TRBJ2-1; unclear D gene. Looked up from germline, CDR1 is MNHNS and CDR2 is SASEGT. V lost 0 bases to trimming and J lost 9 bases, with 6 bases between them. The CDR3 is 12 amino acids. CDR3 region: CASSEAVGEQFF. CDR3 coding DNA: TGTGCCAGCAGTGAAGCGGTCGGTGAGCAGTTCTTC.

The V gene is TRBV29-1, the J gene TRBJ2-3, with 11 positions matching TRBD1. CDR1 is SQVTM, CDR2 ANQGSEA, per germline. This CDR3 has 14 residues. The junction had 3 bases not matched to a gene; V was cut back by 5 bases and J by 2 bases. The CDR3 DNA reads TGCAGCGTTTTGGACAGGGGGCACACAGATACGCAGTATTTT. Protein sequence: CSVLDRGHTDTQYF.

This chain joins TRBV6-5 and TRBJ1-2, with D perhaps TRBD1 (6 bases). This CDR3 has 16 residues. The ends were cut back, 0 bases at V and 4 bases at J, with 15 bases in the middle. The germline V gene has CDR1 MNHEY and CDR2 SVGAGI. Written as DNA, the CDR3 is TGTGCCAGCAGTTACTCGAACTCGCAGGGGCCCTATGGCTACACCTTC. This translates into CASSYSNSQGPYGYTF.

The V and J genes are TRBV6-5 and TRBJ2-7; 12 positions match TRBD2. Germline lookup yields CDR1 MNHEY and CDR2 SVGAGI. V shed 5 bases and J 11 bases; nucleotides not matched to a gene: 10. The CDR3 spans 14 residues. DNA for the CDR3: TGTGCCAGCAGTACCCCGGGACTAGCGGGCCACAAGTACTTC. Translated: CASSTPGLAGHKYF.

CDR3 nucleotide sequence: TGTGCCTGGAGTGTACAGGGACAGGGAGGTAGGGAGACCCAGTACTTC. It codes for CAWSVQGQGGRETQYF. The gene calls are TRBV30 and TRBJ2-5; TRBD1 matches 9 bases. CDR3 length: 16 amino acids. Germline loops: CDR1 GTSNPN, CDR2 SVGIG (reference sequence). J lost 5 bases, V lost 0 bases, and 10 bases had no gene match.

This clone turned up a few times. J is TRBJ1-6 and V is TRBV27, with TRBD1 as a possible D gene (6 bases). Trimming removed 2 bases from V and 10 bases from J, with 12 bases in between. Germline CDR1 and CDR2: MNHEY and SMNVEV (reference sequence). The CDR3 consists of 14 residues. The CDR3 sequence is CASSLNRVGSPLHF. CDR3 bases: TGTGCCAGCAGTTTAAACAGGGTAGGCTCACCCCTCCACTTT.

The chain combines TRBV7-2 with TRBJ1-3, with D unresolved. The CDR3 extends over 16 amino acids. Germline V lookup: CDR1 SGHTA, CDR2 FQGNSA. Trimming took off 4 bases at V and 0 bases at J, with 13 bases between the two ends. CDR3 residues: CASSSLPGNSGNTIYF. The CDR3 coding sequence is TGTGCCAGCAGCTCCTTGCCGGGTAACTCTGGAAACACCATATATTTT.

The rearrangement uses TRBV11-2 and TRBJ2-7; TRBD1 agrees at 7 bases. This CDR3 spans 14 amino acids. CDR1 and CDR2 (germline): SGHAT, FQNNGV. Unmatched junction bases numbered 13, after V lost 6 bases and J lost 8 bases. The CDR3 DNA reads TGTGCCAGCAGGAGACAGGGCTCGCTGTTCCAGCAGTACTTC. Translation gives CASRRQGSLFQQYF.

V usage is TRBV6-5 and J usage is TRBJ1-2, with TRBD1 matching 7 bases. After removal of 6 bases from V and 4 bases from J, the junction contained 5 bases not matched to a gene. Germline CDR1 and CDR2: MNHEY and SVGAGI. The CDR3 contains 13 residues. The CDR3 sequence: CASSTGQPYGYTF. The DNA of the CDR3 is TGTGCCAGCAGCACGGGACAGCCCTATGGCTACACCTTC.

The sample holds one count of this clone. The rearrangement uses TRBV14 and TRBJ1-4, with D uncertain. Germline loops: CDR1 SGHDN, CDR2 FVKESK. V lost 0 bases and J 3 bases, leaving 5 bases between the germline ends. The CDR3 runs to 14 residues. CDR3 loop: CASSQDRSNEKLFF. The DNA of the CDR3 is TGTGCCAGCAGCCAAGACAGGTCTAATGAAAAACTGTTTTTT.

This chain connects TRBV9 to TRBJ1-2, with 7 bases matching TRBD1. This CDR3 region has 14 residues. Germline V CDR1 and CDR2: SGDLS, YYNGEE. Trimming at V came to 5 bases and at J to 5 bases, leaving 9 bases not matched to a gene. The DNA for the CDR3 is TGTGCCAGCAGAACACCGGGACAGAGTTATGGCTACACCTTC. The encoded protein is CASRTPGQSYGYTF.

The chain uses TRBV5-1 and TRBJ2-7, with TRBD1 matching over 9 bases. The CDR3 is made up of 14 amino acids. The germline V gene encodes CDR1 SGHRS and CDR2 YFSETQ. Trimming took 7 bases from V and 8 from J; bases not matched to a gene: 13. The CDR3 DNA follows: TGCGCCAGCCGGACCGGGACAGGGACAATGCAGCAGTACTTC. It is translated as CASRTGTGTMQQYF. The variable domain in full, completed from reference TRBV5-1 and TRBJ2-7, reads KAGVTQTPRYLIKTRGQQVTLSCSPISGHRSVSWYQQTPGQGLQFLFEYFSETQRNKGNFPGRFSGRQFSNSRSEMNVSTLELGDSALYLCASRTGTGTMQQYFGPGTRLTVT.

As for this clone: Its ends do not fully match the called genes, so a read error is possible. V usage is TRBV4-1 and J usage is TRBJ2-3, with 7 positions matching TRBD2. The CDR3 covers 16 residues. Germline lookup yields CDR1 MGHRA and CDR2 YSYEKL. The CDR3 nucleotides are TGCGCCAGCAGCCCGGGAGGTCTTGAGGGCACGGATACGCAGTATTTT. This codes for CASSPGGLEGTDTQYF.

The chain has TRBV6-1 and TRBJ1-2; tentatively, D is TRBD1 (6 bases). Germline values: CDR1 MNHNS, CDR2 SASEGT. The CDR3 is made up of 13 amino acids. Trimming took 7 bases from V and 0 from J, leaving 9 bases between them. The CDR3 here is CASTRTANYGYTF. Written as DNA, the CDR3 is TGTGCCAGCACCCGGACAGCTAACTATGGCTACACCTTC.

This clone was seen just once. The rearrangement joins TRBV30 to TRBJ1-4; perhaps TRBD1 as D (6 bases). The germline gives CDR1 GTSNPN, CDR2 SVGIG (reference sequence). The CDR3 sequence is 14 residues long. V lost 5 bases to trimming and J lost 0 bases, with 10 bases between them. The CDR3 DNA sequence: TGTGCCTGGGGACAGCGTGCAACTAATGAAAAACTGTTTTTT. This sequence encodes CAWGQRATNEKLFF.

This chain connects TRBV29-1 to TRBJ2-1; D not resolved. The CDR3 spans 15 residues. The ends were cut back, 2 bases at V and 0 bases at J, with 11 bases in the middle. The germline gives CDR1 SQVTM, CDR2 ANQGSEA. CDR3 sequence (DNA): TGCAGCGTTGAACACTACAAGAGCTCCTACAATGAGCAGTTCTTC. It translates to CSVEHYKSSYNEQFF.

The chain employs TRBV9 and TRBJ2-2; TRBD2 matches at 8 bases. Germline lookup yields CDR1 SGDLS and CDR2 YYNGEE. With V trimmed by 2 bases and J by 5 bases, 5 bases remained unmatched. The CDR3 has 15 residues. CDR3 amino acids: CASSVNPGGTGELFF. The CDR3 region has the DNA TGTGCCAGCAGCGTTAACCCGGGAGGGACCGGGGAGCTGTTTTTT.

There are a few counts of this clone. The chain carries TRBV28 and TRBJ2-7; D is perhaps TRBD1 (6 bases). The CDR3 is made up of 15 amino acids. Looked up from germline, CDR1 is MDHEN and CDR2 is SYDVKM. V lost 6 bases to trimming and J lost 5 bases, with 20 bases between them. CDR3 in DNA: TGTGCCAGCAGCCTACAGGGTAATGTGAGGAACGAGCAGTACTTC. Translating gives CASSLQGNVRNEQYF.

Here the CDR3 DNA reads TGTGCCAGCAGTCGACAGGGGTCTGAAGCTTTCTTT. The encoded protein is CASSRQGSEAFF. The chain joins TRBV7-3 to TRBJ1-1; 8 bases are a match to TRBD1. The CDR3 sequence is 12 residues long. J gave up 6 bases and V 6 bases, and 3 bases lay outside the gene matches. CDR1 and CDR2 (germline): SGHTA, FQGTGA.

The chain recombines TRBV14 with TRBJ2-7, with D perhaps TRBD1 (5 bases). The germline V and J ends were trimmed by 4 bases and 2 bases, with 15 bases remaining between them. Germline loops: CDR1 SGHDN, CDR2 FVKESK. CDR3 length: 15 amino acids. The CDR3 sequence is CASSLGTRTTYEQYF. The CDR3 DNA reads TGTGCCAGCAGCCTCGGAACAAGGACAACCTACGAGCAGTACTTC. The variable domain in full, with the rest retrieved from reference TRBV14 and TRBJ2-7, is EAGVTQFPSHSVIEKGQTVTLRCDPISGHDNLYWYRRVMGKEIKFLLHFVKESKQDESGMPNNRFLAERTGGTYSTLKVQPAELEDSGVYFCASSLGTRTTYEQYFGPGTRLTVT.

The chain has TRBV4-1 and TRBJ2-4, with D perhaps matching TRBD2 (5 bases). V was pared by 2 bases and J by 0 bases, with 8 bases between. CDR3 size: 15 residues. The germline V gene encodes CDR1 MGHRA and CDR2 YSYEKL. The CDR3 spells CASSQRGLAKNIQYF. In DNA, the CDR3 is TGCGCCAGCAGCCAACGAGGACTAGCCAAAAACATTCAGTACTTC.